The 15 T cell receptor beta chains presented below share a single source sample, sequenced in a study of T cells in Graves' hyperthyroidism and ophthalmopathy. RNA transcripts gave rise to amplified TCR beta CDR3 regions. A set of HTBI primers served as the primers for a first-round RT-PCR of the TCR CDR3. TCRdb called the multiplex PCR reads again in MiXCR, with one record for every CDR3 protein. The repertoire holds under 700,000 distinct CDR3 sequences, with 46% as singletons. The sample taken for sequencing was peripheral blood or thyroid tissue (not recorded which). These receptors came from a woman aged 18 to 35 with Graves' hyperthyroidism.

This clonotype showed up many times. This chain connects TRBV25-1 to TRBJ1-2; D gene uncertain. The V gene's germline CDR1 is MGHDK and CDR2 SYGVNS. This CDR3 has 12 residues. Between the trimmed V and J ends, which lost 3 bases and 4 bases, there was a span of 6 bases. The CDR3 DNA reads as TGTGCCAGCAGTGAGACGGCCTATGGCTACACCTTC. Translated: CASSETAYGYTF.

The V and J genes are TRBV25-1 and TRBJ1-2, with D possibly TRBD1 on 6 matching bases. The CDR3 is 11 amino acids. CDR1 is MGHDK and CDR2 is SYGVNS in the germline V gene. Trimming cost V 8 bases and J 8 bases, with 12 bases left between them. CDR3 nucleotide sequence: TGTGCCAGCTCGACAGGCAGGGGCTACACCTTC. This sequence encodes CASSTGRGYTF.

This clonotype was detected only a few times. This chain joins TRBV2 and TRBJ1-1, with unresolved D. Germline V CDR1 and CDR2: SNHLY, FYNNEI. The length of the CDR3 is 14 residues. V lost 6 bases and J 2 bases, leaving 13 bases between the germline ends. CDR3 residues: CASRVKVGNTEAFF. CDR3 bases: TGTGCCAGCAGGGTCAAGGTTGGTAACACTGAAGCTTTCTTT.

This clonotype has more than one count but fewer than ten. The J gene is TRBJ1-4, the V gene TRBV20-1; possible D gene TRBD1, 5 bases. This CDR3 region has 13 residues. Germline lookup yields CDR1 DFQATT and CDR2 SNEGSKA (reference sequence). V lost 3 bases, J lost 11 bases, and 16 bases lay in between. CDR3 region: CSARQPSGSKLFF. CDR3 DNA: TGCAGTGCTAGGCAACCTTCAGGGTCCAAACTGTTTTTT.

A remark on this clonotype: The CDR3 does not end in the conserved phenylalanine or tryptophan, so this is likely a read error. The DNA is omitted, as the CDR3 cannot be located on it reliably, and the CDR3 follows TCRdb's listing. V gene TRBV7-9 combines with J gene TRBJ1-4. Termini included, the CDR3 measures 10 amino acids. The germline gives CDR1 SEHNR, CDR2 FQNEAQ (reference sequence). The CDR3 spells CASSLSLLDY.

This clonotype was seen a handful of times. The gene calls are TRBV25-1 and TRBJ2-7, with 9 nucleotides matching TRBD2. V shed 6 bases, J shed 3 bases, and the junction held 9 bases outside the gene matches. CDR1 MGHDK and CDR2 SYGVNS come from the germline V gene. This CDR3 is built from 15 residues. Here the CDR3 reads CASSLTRAGGYEQYF. As DNA, the CDR3 is TGTGCCAGCAGCTTAACACGAGCGGGGGGCTACGAGCAGTACTTC.

This clonotype was found many times. This chain uses TRBV7-9 with TRBJ1-2, with a weak D call TRBD1 (5 bases). V was shortened by 3 bases and J by 4 bases, with 9 bases between the two germline ends. This CDR3 is 13 amino acids long. Germline CDR1 is SEHNR and CDR2 is FQNEAQ (reference sequence). In DNA, the CDR3 is TGTGCCAGCAGCTTCAACAGGATCTATGGCTACACCTTC. This sequence encodes CASSFNRIYGYTF.

This clonotype came up once. The chain joins TRBV12-3 or TRBV12-4 to TRBJ2-2; 7 nucleotides match TRBD2. The V segment lost 3 bases and the J segment 6 bases; nucleotides outside the gene matches: 7. CDR3 length: 15 amino acids. This CDR3 is CASSFQSGGAGELFF. As DNA, the CDR3 is TGTGCCAGCAGTTTTCAGTCGGGAGGAGCCGGGGAGCTGTTTTTT.

The CDR3 region is CASSILAGTFEQYF. DNA of the CDR3: TGTGCCAGTAGTATTCTAGCGGGAACCTTCGAGCAGTACTTC. The rearrangement uses TRBV19 and TRBJ2-7; TRBD2 matches 9 bases. The V gene end was trimmed by 3 bases and the J gene end by 6 bases; junction bases not matched to a gene: 6. Germline values: CDR1 LNHDA, CDR2 SQIVND (reference sequence). The CDR3 covers 14 residues.

About this clonotype itself: The conserved final phenylalanine or tryptophan is absent from the CDR3, which likely points to a read error. The chain uses TRBV2 and TRBJ1-5; 8 bases line up with TRBD1. The CDR3 consists of 15 residues. V trimming: 4 bases; J trimming: 6 bases; junction bases outside the gene matches: 8. The germline V gene encodes CDR1 SNHLY and CDR2 FYNNEI. The CDR3, as DNA: TGTGCCAGCAGTGGAGAACAGGGGGGTGTTCAGCCCCAGCATGTT. Translation gives CASSGEQGGVQPQHV.

The table lists this clonotype with a count of one. The chain carries TRBV7-9 and TRBJ1-3; D gene unclear. CDR3 length equals 15 residues. The germline CDR1 and CDR2 sequences are SEHNR and FQNEAQ (reference sequence). V lost 2 bases, J lost 3 bases, and 11 bases lay in between. The CDR3 region is CASSLKGGFGNTIYF. CDR3 coding DNA: TGTGCCAGCAGCTTAAAAGGAGGGTTTGGAAACACCATATATTTT.

This clonotype has more than one count but fewer than ten. J is TRBJ2-7 and V is TRBV12-3 or TRBV12-4; 7 bases map to TRBD1. This CDR3 is 13 amino acids long. V dropped 3 bases and J dropped 4; count of bases not matched to a gene: 3. DNA for the CDR3: TGTGCCAGCAGTTTCGCCAGGGGGTACGAGCAGTACTTC. It specifies CASSFARGYEQYF.

The gene calls are TRBV5-1 and TRBJ2-7, with D perhaps TRBD1 (5 bases). The CDR3 covers 15 residues. Trimming shortened V by 5 bases and J by 6 bases, and 21 bases separated the two germline ends. Germline assignment: CDR1 SGHRS and CDR2 YFSETQ. The CDR3 protein is CASSLTPSQGSEQYF. The CDR3 DNA reads as TGCGCCAGCAGTCTGACCCCCTCTCAGGGATCCGAGCAGTACTTC.

This clonotype was seen more than once but under ten times. The junction departs from the called germline gene at one end, perhaps through a read error. The chain uses TRBV10-3 and TRBJ2-5; possible D gene TRBD1, 5 bases. The CDR3 loop spans 15 amino acids. In germline, CDR1 is ENHRY, CDR2 SYGVKD. The CDR3 sequence is CASSYLQGYQETQYF. CDR3 sequence (DNA): TGTGCCAGCAGTTATCTTCAGGGATACCAAGAGACCCAGTACTTC.

The chain links TRBV29-1 to TRBJ2-7; TRBD1 matches at 8 bases. This CDR3 has 13 residues. Germline trimming cut 8 bases from V and 1 base from J; bases unmatched to any gene: 7. CDR1 and CDR2 from the germline V gene are SQVTM and ANQGSEA. CDR3 in amino acids: CSLAGTGSYEQYF. The CDR3 bases are TGCAGCTTGGCCGGGACAGGATCCTACGAGCAGTACTTC.